The 10 T cell receptor beta chains below come from one sample, sequenced in a study of CD8 T cells in ankylosing spondylitis. The antigens these receptors bind are not known. Findings and caveats of the study: A motif in TCR beta, a set of under 10 highly homologous variants, appeared characteristic of ankylosing spondylitis blood.

TCRdb re-called the 5' RACE reads with MiXCR, one entry per CDR3 protein. The table has around 450,000 distinct CDR3 sequences, about 25% seen once. The sequencing input was blood, either unsorted or a sorted T cell fraction (not recorded which). The receptor set was obtained from a male donor with ankylosing spondylitis.

This chain uses TRBV5-1 with TRBJ2-1, with D tentatively TRBD2 (6 bases). The CDR3 is made up of 13 amino acids. Trimming took 6 bases from V and 6 from J, leaving 13 bases between them. Germline lookup yields CDR1 SGHRS and CDR2 YFSETQ. Here the CDR3 DNA reads TGCGCCAGCAATAACATGGGGGGCAATGAGCAGTTCTTC. Translating gives CASNNMGGNEQFF.

The chain links TRBV20-1 to TRBJ2-5; 8 bases fit TRBD1. The V gene's germline CDR1 is DFQATT and CDR2 SNEGSKA (reference sequence). After removal of 4 bases from V and 5 bases from J, the junction contained 9 bases not matched to a gene. The length of the CDR3 is 14 residues. The CDR3 reads CSANLRGRPETQYF. The CDR3 nucleotides are TGCAGTGCTAACCTCAGGGGGCGCCCGGAGACCCAGTACTTC.

J is TRBJ2-5 and V is TRBV7-9; D is unclear. Germline-derived CDR1 and CDR2 are SEHNR and FQNEAQ (reference sequence). The CDR3 totals 11 residues. V lost 6 bases to trimming and J lost 5 bases, with 7 bases between them. CDR3 residues: CASRIGETQYF. Here the CDR3 DNA reads TGTGCCAGCAGGATTGGGGAGACCCAGTACTTC.

For the CDR3, the DNA is TGCGCCAGCAGCTTGTCCGGGACTAACTCCTACAATGAGCAGTTCTTC. Translation gives CASSLSGTNSYNEQFF. V and J are TRBV5-1 and TRBJ2-1; 7 nucleotides agree with TRBD2. Germline V CDR1 and CDR2: SGHRS, YFSETQ. V was clipped by 1 base and J by 0 bases; unmatched bases: 4. The CDR3 runs 16 residues.

The J gene is TRBJ2-3, the V gene TRBV25-1; D may be TRBD1 (6 bases). CDR3 length: 14 residues. Germline V gives CDR1 MGHDK, CDR2 SYGVNS. Trimming removed 4 bases at V and 2 bases at J, with 10 bases between. CDR3 sequence reads: CASSAGTPTDTQYF. The CDR3 DNA sequence: TGTGCCAGCAGTGCCGGGACACCCACAGATACGCAGTATTTT.

The chain is built from TRBV20-1 and TRBJ1-5; possibly TRBD1 for D (6 bases). From germline, CDR1 is DFQATT and CDR2 SNEGSKA (reference sequence). There are 13 residues in the CDR3. Trimming removed 6 bases from V and 7 bases from J, with 16 bases in between. CDR3 loop: CSARGGRWQPQHF. The CDR3 nucleotides are TGCAGTGCAAGGGGGGGGCGGTGGCAGCCCCAGCATTTT.

This chain uses TRBV20-1 with TRBJ2-3, with D perhaps TRBD1 or TRBD2 (5 bases each). The germline V gene encodes CDR1 DFQATT and CDR2 SNEGSKA (reference sequence). The V end was cut by 6 bases, the J end by 5 bases, with 15 bases between. The CDR3 consists of 13 residues. The CDR3 region has the DNA TGCAGTGCCCTTGATGGGGGTAGAGATACGCAGTATTTT. Translating gives CSALDGGRDTQYF.

V and J are TRBV10-3 and TRBJ1-4; 7 bases align to TRBD1. There are 15 residues in the CDR3. V shed 2 bases and J 5 bases; nucleotides not matched to a gene: 5. Germline CDR1 reads ENHRY; CDR2 reads SYGVKD. The CDR3: CAISEAGQPNEKLFF. Here the CDR3 DNA reads TGTGCCATCAGTGAGGCGGGACAGCCGAATGAAAAACTGTTTTTT.

This clonotype has more than one count but fewer than ten. This rearrangement joins TRBV12-3 or TRBV12-4 to TRBJ1-3; D remains ambiguous. The CDR3 spans 10 residues. Trimming took 7 bases from V and 6 from J, leaving 4 bases between them. In DNA form, the CDR3 reads TGTGCCAGCATCCAAAACACCATATATTTT. It encodes CASIQNTIYF.

DNA of the CDR3: TGTGCCAGCACCGCGGGACTCGTCACCATGGGGCAGTTCTTC. It codes for CASTAGLVTMGQFF. The chain recombines TRBV6-1 with TRBJ2-1; a weak D match, TRBD2 (6 bases). V was trimmed by 7 bases and J by 12 bases, leaving 22 bases between them. The CDR3 loop spans 14 amino acids. Per the germline V gene, CDR1 is MNHNS and CDR2 is SASEGT.